This TCR beta chain derives from a study of vaccination effects on CD4 cells after COVID-19. The study's findings and limits: Early timepoints after infection were absent, and convalescent patients were few in the study.

Profiled with immunoSEQ multiplex PCR; TCRdb holds only in-frame clones, not every one. Counted here are approximately 44,000 clones, roughly two thirds occurring once; the ten biggest clones make up about 25%. Sequencing followed a ViraFEST assay step that expanded antigen-specific CD4+ T cells with viral peptide pools. Culturing for about 10 days preceded CD4+ T cell isolation. Nucleocapsid antibodies were negative in the vaccine recipients, who had never had SARS-CoV-2 infection. V lost 8 bases and J lost 5, with 15 bases in between. Per the germline V gene, CDR1 is KGHDR and CDR2 is SFDVKD. CDR3 length: 15 amino acids. Concerning this clone: Its antigen is not known.

V and J are TRBV24-1 and TRBJ1-6; weak D call: TRBD1 (6 bases). Sample: CD4+ T cells from PBMCs cultured with HCoV-OC43 spike peptides, taken before COVID-19 vaccination. This sample's subset: HCoV-OC43 spike overlapping peptide pool stimulation. The receptor comes from a human donor who received a COVID-19 vaccine. The CDR3 reads CATKEGYRDNSPLHF. The CDR3 nucleotides read TGTGCCACCAAAGAGGGATACAGGGATAATTCACCCCTCCACTTT.